This T cell receptor (beta chain) was sequenced during a study of blood T cell repertoires in COVID-19 (dated by TCRdb to 2018 to 2021). With regard to the full study: The collaborator samples originated in the United States, Italy and Spain and spanned the acute and convalescent phases of COVID-19. Nearly every sample came with metadata listing a de-identified subject ID, COVID-19 status, age in years and sex. The repertoires were released in a freely available public database meant as a resource for research on the immune response to SARS-CoV-2. The dataset comprised deeply sampled blood TCRbeta repertoires from subjects exposed to, actively infected with, or recovered from COVID-19. HLA class I and class II types, where available, came from metadata supplied by the sample provider rather than from assay-based typing. The samples were drawn from two sources: the first 160 participants of the ongoing ImmuneRACE study, and 950 to 1,500 subjects contributed by 6 global collaborators. The prospective study material was composed of cDNA or gDNA derived from T cells, B-cell-depleted T cells, or PBMCs. What the study reported, not specific to this receptor: The quantity of clinical and demographic metadata differed by source and by participant and was supplied without curation.

The germline V gene (reference sequence) specifies SGHNT as CDR1 and YYREEE as CDR2. From the cysteine up to the phenylalanine, the CDR3 has a length of 16 residues. CDR3 DNA is the only sequence kept; it has 48 bases, read in frame from the first base. Trimming takes 4 bases off V and 3 bases off J; junction bases not matched to a gene: 6. The immunoSEQ Assay, a bias-controlled multiplex PCR, was used to amplify TCRbeta CDR3 regions from genomic DNA. The original methods were these. Within the assay, amplification of reference gene primers was used to estimate how many nucleated cells each sample contained. To quantify the absolute abundance of each unique TCRbeta CDR3 rearrangement, sequence reads were collapsed and filtered. For each sample, productive Simpson clonality was calculated by taking the square root of Simpson's diversity index across productive rearrangements. TCRdb carries this immuneACCESS record with in-frame sequences only. Its versions omit some clonotypes, under half of them owing to an unresolved V gene in the studies checked, with the rest unexplained. V and J calls and clone size are copied from that table; D and trimming were computed from the DNA. The table for this sample lists about 480,000 clones; roughly 90% of them were counted only once. The ten largest account for 1.5% to 2% of the sample.

With respect to this clone: The clone's antigen remains unknown. No base qualities exist here, and no much larger clone lies one base off it.

Participants in the prospective study were aged about 18 to 95 years, lived in some 24 United States geographic areas, and enrolled through a virtual design. To assign participants to cohorts, the prospective study relied on clinical history that participants themselves reported in a screening survey and a study questionnaire. Recovered participants in ImmuneRACE Cohort 3 were defined as having two consecutive negative NP/OP PCR tests, clearance from a healthcare professional, or resolution of symptoms. In the prospective study, mobile phlebotomists collected whole blood, serum and a nasopharyngeal or oropharyngeal swab from each participant. Over an approximately 2-month period, participants in the prospective study had the option of providing additional blood draws and questionnaires. Blood samples from the prospective study were shipped frozen or at room temperature prior to DNA extraction.

The TCR comes from a woman aged 40 to 49 who had recovered from COVID-19. The rearrangement joined TRBV5-4 to TRBJ2-1, with TRBD2 matching 11 junction bases. The source material was PBMCs or T cells enriched from blood (not recorded which). Here is the DNA: TGTGCCAGCAGCCGCACAACTAGCGGGAGCTACAATGAGCAGTTCTTC. This yields the protein CASSRTTSGSYNEQFF.